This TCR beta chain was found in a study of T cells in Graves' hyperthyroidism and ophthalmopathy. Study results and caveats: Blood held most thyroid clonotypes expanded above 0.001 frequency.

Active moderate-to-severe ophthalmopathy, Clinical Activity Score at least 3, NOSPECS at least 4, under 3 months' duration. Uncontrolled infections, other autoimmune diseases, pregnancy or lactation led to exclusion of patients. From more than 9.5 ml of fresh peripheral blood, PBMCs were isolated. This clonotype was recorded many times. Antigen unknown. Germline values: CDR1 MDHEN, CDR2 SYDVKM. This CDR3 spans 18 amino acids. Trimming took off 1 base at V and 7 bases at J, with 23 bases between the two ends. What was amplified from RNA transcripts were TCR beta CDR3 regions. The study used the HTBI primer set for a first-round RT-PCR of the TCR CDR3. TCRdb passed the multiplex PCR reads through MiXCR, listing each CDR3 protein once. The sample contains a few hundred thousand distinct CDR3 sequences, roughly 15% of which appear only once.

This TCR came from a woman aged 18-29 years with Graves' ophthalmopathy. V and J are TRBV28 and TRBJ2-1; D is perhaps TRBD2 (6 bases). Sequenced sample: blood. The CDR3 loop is CASSLSLSTRTHRNEQFF. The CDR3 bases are TGTGCCAGCAGTTTATCCCTTTCGACTAGGACCCACAGGAATGAGCAGTTCTTC.